A selection of T cell receptor beta chains follows, all from one sample in a study of blood T cell repertoires in COVID-19. Using immunoSEQ multiplex PCR, the repertoire was profiled, and TCRdb retains in-frame clones only, with some absent. The sample includes 100,000 or so clones, 80% to 95% seen only once; the top ten take less than 2%. The sequenced sample was peripheral blood. The receptors were sampled from a woman in her fifties or sixties with COVID-19, enrolled during active disease. Each CDR3 is given with its conserved first and last residue. Fields, in order: D gene, J gene, clone size, V gene, CDR3 DNA, CDR3 protein. D genes are given only for firm matches. Size is omitted from some rows. Given values are once, few, many or a class for expanded clones.

NA,TRBJ1-1,few,TRBV19,TGTGCCAGTAGTACGTCAGGGAACACTGAAGCTTTCTTT,CASSTSGNTEAFF
TRBD1,TRBJ1-1,NA,TRBV7-2,TGTGCCAGCAGCTTGCAGGGGGCGAACACTGAAGCTTTCTTT,CASSLQGANTEAFF
NA,TRBJ1-2,NA,TRBV3-1/TRBV3-2,TGTGCCAGCAGCCAAGGGGAGATCTATGGCTACACCTTC,CASSQGEIYGYTF
TRBD1,TRBJ2-3,NA,TRBV5-4,TGTGCCAGCAGCCATGGACAGGGAGTGGGGGATACGCAGTATTTT,CASSHGQGVGDTQYF
NA,TRBJ2-7,NA,TRBV7-2,TGTGCCAGCAGCTTTGCAGTGACCTACGAGCAGTACTTC,CASSFAVTYEQYF
NA,TRBJ1-5,few,TRBV10-1,TGCGCCAGCAGTGAGTCGAGACAGCCCCAGCATTTT,CASSESRQPQHF
TRBD2,TRBJ2-3,once,TRBV5-1,TGCGCCAGCAGGGGTAGCGGGGCTAGCACAGATACGCAGTATTTT,CASRGSGASTDTQYF
TRBD1,TRBJ2-1,NA,TRBV5-6,TGTGCCAGCAGCAACGGACAGGGGAATGAGCAGTTCTTC,CASSNGQGNEQFF
TRBD1,TRBJ1-6,NA,TRBV6-5,TGTGCCAGCAGGCCTACGACAGGGGTGGGTTCACCCCTCCACTTT,CASRPTTGVGSPLHF
NA,TRBJ1-6,NA,TRBV27,TGTGCCAGCAGTTTCGACATAGATCGATCACCCCTCCACTTT,CASSFDIDRSPLHF
TRBD1,TRBJ2-2,NA,TRBV5-1,TGCGCCAGCAGCCCAGAGACAGGGGCCGCCGGGGAGCTGTTTTTT,CASSPETGAAGELFF
NA,TRBJ2-1,once,TRBV12-5,TGTGCTAGTGGTACCAGACAGCCCATCACGATTACTTACAATGAGCAGTTCTTC,CASGTRQPITITYNEQFF
NA,TRBJ1-1,NA,TRBV29-1,TGCAGCGTTGTTTCAGGGCGTACTGAAGCTTTCTTT,CSVVSGRTEAFF
NA,TRBJ2-1,NA,TRBV15,TGTGCCACCAGCAGCACGGAGGGACAGCTTGGAGTATCCCTCTACAATGAGCAGTTCTTC,CATSSTEGQLGVSLYNEQFF
NA,TRBJ1-5,NA,TRBV7-2,TGTGCCAGCAGCCCGAATACAGGGTCCAATCAGCCCCAGCATTTT,CASSPNTGSNQPQHF
NA,TRBJ1-1,NA,TRBV5-6,TGTGCCAGCAGCTTTAGAGACATGAACACTGAAGCTTTCTTT,CASSFRDMNTEAFF
TRBD1,TRBJ2-3,few,TRBV7-9,TGTGCCAGCAGGGCTTCGACAGGGGGCAAGTATACGCAGTATTTT,CASRASTGGKYTQYF
TRBD1,TRBJ1-4,NA,TRBV11-2,TGTGCCAGCAGCCCAAGGACAGGGAAAGAAAAACTGTTTTTT,CASSPRTGKEKLFF
TRBD1,TRBJ2-1,NA,TRBV7-8,TGTGCCAGCCGGCCAGGACAGGACAATGAGCAGTTCTTC,CASRPGQDNEQFF
NA,TRBJ1-5,NA,TRBV6-6,TGTGCCAGCAGTTACTCCAGCGGGGGGACGAAGCCCCAGCATTTT,CASSYSSGGTKPQHF
TRBD1,TRBJ1-1,NA,TRBV28,TGTGCCAGCAGTTTCACCACAGGGGGAGGCACTGAAGCTTTCTTT,CASSFTTGGGTEAFF
TRBD2,TRBJ2-3,NA,TRBV6-5,TGTGCCAGCAGTCTACCGGGACTAGCAGATACGCAGTATTTT,CASSLPGLADTQYF
NA,TRBJ1-1,few,TRBV3-1/TRBV3-2,TGTGCCAGCAGCCAAGGGGGGGGCGCCCCTGAAGCTTTCTTT,CASSQGGGAPEAFF
NA,TRBJ2-1,NA,TRBV7-9,TGTGCCAGCAGCTTAAGGCTAGCTAACAATGAGCAGTTCTTC,CASSLRLANNEQFF
NA,TRBJ1-2,NA,TRBV15,TGTGCCACCAGCGGACAACAGCCGAACTATGGCTACACCTTC,CATSGQQPNYGYTF
NA,TRBJ1-6,NA,TRBV9,TGTGCCAGCAGCCCCCTCGGGAGTAGGAATTCACCCCTCCACTTT,CASSPLGSRNSPLHF
NA,TRBJ2-3,NA,TRBV21-1,TGTGCCAGCAGCAAATGGGGGGGACTAGCGGGGAAGTTAGCCCCCTTAGATACGCAGTATTTT,CASSKWGGLAGKLAPLDTQYF
TRBD1,TRBJ1-6,NA,TRBV7-8,TGTGCCAGCAGCTTAAAAGGACCCGGGACAGATAATTCACCCCTCCACTTT,CASSLKGPGTDNSPLHF
NA,TRBJ2-3,NA,TRBV11-2,TGTGCCAGCAGCTCTTTTAGCACAGATACGCAGTATTTT,CASSSFSTDTQYF
NA,TRBJ1-3,NA,TRBV5-5,TGTGCCAGCAGCTCCTCCTCGGGAGGGTATGGAAACACCATATATTTT,CASSSSSGGYGNTIYF
NA,TRBJ1-3,NA,TRBV5-4,TGTGCCAGCAGCTCCCAGGGGGGAAACACCATATATTTT,CASSSQGGNTIYF
NA,TRBJ1-1,NA,TRBV5-1,TGCGCCAGCAGCTCGGACAGTAACACTGAAGCTTTCTTT,CASSSDSNTEAFF
TRBD2,TRBJ2-7,NA,TRBV19,TGTGCCAGTAGTATAGGCGGGGGTCGCCACGAGCAGTACTTC,CASSIGGGRHEQYF
NA,TRBJ2-1,NA,TRBV12-5,TGTGCTAGTGGTTTGGTACGGTTGGGGGCCTCCTACAATGAGCAGTTCTTC,CASGLVRLGASYNEQFF
NA,TRBJ1-1,NA,TRBV30,TGTGCCTGGGTTCCGGGACTGGCTCGATTTGACCCGAACACTGAAGCTTTCTTT,CAWVPGLARFDPNTEAFF
TRBD2,TRBJ2-3,NA,TRBV27,TGTGCCAGCAGTTTCACAAGCGGGGGCACAGATACGCAGTATTTT,CASSFTSGGTDTQYF
TRBD1,TRBJ1-5,NA,TRBV19,TGTGCCAGTAGTATAGGAGGGGCGGGACAGCTCAATCAGCCCCAGCATTTT,CASSIGGAGQLNQPQHF
NA,TRBJ1-1,NA,TRBV28,TGTGCCAGCAGTTTCCAACCCGACCACAGAGCTTTCTTT,CASSFQPDHRAFF
NA,TRBJ2-5,NA,TRBV4-2,TGTGCCAGCAGCCAAGAGGGGGGTAGGGGAGAGACCCAGTACTTC,CASSQEGGRGETQYF
TRBD1,TRBJ1-1,NA,TRBV27,TGTGCCAGCAGCACAGGGGGATGGGGCACTGAAGCTTTCTTT,CASSTGGWGTEAFF
NA,TRBJ1-4,NA,TRBV5-1,TGCGCCAGCAGCGCCACAGGAATTCGAGGTGAAAAACTGTTTTTT,CASSATGIRGEKLFF
TRBD1,TRBJ1-2,NA,TRBV19,TGTGCCAGTAGTATGAGGACAGGGAATGGCTACACCTTC,CASSMRTGNGYTF
NA,TRBJ1-2,NA,TRBV9,TGTGCCAGCAGCGTAAAGGAGGGAGGAGGCTACACCTTC,CASSVKEGGGYTF
NA,TRBJ1-2,NA,TRBV30,TGTGCCTGGAGTGTACTCTCCGGTGGCTACACCTTC,CAWSVLSGGYTF
TRBD1,TRBJ2-2,NA,TRBV10-1,TGCGCCAGCAGCCGGGACAGGAACACCGGGGAGCTGTTTTTT,CASSRDRNTGELFF
NA,TRBJ1-2,NA,TRBV5-1,TGCGCCAGCAGCTTGGGGACTGCGAATAACTATGGCTACACCTTC,CASSLGTANNYGYTF
NA,TRBJ1-4,NA,TRBV24-1,TGTGCCACCAGTGATTCAAGGGGGAGTAATGAAAAACTGTTTTTT,CATSDSRGSNEKLFF
TRBD1,TRBJ1-2,NA,TRBV28,TGTGCCAGCCGGGGACAGGGATTCCCCTATGGCTACACCTTC,CASRGQGFPYGYTF
NA,TRBJ1-3,NA,TRBV19,TGTGCCAGTAGTTCCCTCGACACGGCCGGCAACACCATATATTTT,CASSSLDTAGNTIYF
NA,TRBJ1-2,once,TRBV6-6,TGTGCCAGCAGTGGGGGCAGCCTGGGCTACACCTTC,CASSGGSLGYTF